The T cell receptor (beta chain) under discussion was sequenced for a study of T cell responses to AZD1222 COVID-19 vaccine (dated by TCRdb to the early 2020s). In terms of the full investigation: TCR sequencing covered fewer than 250 trial participants: approximately 200 given two doses of AZD1222 and 26 given two doses of MenACWY control vaccine. Trial participants were enrolled by age into 18-55, 56-69 and 70-plus year subgroups, with roughly 160, 29 and 62 TCR-sequenced participants respectively. General study outcomes and caveats: Participants were mostly white British, with more females than males. The authors suggested clonal diversity may have been underestimated. Because no samples from the day 14 peak response were available, repertoires could be characterized only after the peak T cell response. Reportedly, close to half of the unique spike-specific TCRs recognized epitopes lying outside the regions that are mutated in the B.1.351 and B.1.1.7 variants. After two AZD1222 doses, spike-specific TCR breadth and depth were significantly higher than at day 0 and than in MenACWY recipients. The 56-69-year group was small, and its depth increase did not reach significance, likely because of low power. Only 5 to 7 AZD1222 recipients were SARS-CoV-2 seropositive at baseline, limiting conclusions about previously exposed vaccinees. The whole spike protein was spanned by vaccine-associated CD4 TCRs, and dominant responses were seen in regions 160-218 and 743-854.

The CDR3 regions of human TCRbeta chains were analyzed by immunosequencing. The authors processed their data as follows. Repertoire TCRs were matched against a reference library of SARS-CoV-2-specific TCRs generated with the MIRA antigen-specificity platform. Breadth was defined as the fraction of unique TCRs that were SARS-CoV-2-associated. Depth was defined as the fraction of total T cells that were SARS-CoV-2-associated. Using the MIRA data, every spike-specific TCR was mapped to the spike region that the TCR reacted to and assigned to either a CD4 or a CD8 class. Log10-transformed breadth and depth values were compared by one-way ANOVA with Sidak's multiple comparisons tests. TCRdb took over this immuneACCESS table, retaining in-frame rearrangements with V and J assigned. Such tables are incomplete; in checked studies, under half of the missing clones stem from an unresolved V gene, and the remainder is unexplained. The V and J calls and clone size were taken over from that table, and D and trimming were inferred from the DNA. The sample table records about 140,000 clones; approximately 90% of these occur just once. Jointly, the top ten make up about 1.9% of the sample.

As to this clone: Its recognized antigen is unknown. Nothing much larger sits one base from this clone, and base qualities are not available.

Explained via the paper, the time point label denotes: about 28 days (+/-7) after the second vaccine dose. Because spike-specific TCR depth and breadth did not differ between the two schedules, AZD1222 recipients who got a second dose at roughly 4 weeks were pooled with those who got a second dose at roughly 12 weeks. Samples from vaccinated people were obtained from the UK trials COV001 and COV002, which included a single-blind randomized controlled phase 2/3 trial of AZD1222 (ChAdOx1 nCoV-19) in healthy adults. For TCRbeta chain sequencing, PBMC samples were collected from trial participants at day 0 and at day 28 after the second dose. The CDR3 sequence holds 17 residues, the cysteine and phenylalanine included. The entry retains the CDR3 DNA only, 51 bases that are in frame from base 1. Trimming takes 2 bases off V and 2 bases off J; junction bases not matched to a gene: 4. CDR1 and CDR2 (MNHEY, SVGEGT) derive from the germline V gene.

This receptor chain uses TRBV6-2 or TRBV6-3 and TRBJ2-1; 12 bases in the middle match TRBD2. This receptor was obtained from an adult who received the AZD1222 COVID-19 vaccine. Sequencing was performed on peripheral blood, taken 28 days after the second AZD1222 dose. In nucleotides, the sequence is TGTGCCAGCAGTTACGGCTCTAGCGGGGGGGCCTACAATGAGCAGTTCTTC. The encoded protein is CASSYGSSGGAYNEQFF.